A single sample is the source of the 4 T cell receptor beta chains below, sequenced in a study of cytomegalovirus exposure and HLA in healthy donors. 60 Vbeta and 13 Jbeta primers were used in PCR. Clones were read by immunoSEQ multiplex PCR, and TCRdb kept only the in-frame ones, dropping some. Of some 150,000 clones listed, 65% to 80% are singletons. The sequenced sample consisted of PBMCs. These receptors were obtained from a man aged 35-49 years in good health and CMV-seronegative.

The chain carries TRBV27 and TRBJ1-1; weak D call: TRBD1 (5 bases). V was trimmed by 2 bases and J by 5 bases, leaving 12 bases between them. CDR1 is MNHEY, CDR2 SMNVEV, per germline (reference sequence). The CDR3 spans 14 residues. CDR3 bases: TGTGCCAGCAGTTTAGGGGGGTACGCTACTGAAGCTTTCTTT. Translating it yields CASSLGGYATEAFF.

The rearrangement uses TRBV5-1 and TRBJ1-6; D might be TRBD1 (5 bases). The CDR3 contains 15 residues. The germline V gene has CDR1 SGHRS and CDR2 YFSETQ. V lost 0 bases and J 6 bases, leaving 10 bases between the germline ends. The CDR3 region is CASSLGLGVNSPLHF. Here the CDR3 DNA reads TGCGCCAGCAGCTTGGGCCTAGGGGTTAATTCACCCCTCCACTTT.

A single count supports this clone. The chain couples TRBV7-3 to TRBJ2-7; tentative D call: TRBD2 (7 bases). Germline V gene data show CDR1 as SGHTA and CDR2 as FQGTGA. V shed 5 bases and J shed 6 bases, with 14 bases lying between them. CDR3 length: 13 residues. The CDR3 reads CASSGLGGGEQYF. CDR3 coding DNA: TGTGCCAGCAGCGGACTAGGGGGTGGCGAGCAGTACTTC.

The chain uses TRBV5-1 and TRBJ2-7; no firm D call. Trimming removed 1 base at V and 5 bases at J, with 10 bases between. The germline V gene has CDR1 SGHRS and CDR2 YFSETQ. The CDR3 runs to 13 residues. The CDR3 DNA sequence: TGCGCCAGCAGCTTGTCTGCAGGCAACGAGCAGTACTTC. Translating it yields CASSLSAGNEQYF.